This entry concerns a single TCR beta chain. Its antigen is unknown. The germline gene is not matched at one end of the junction; a read error may be the cause. This sample stems from a study of blood T cells in healthy people across ages. The CDR3 runs 17 residues. In germline, CDR1 is SGHTA, CDR2 FQGTGA. Study-wide results and limits: The fall in TCR beta diversity per million T cells was roughly linear with age.

The second PCR ran about 6 to 11 cycles with a sample-barcoded 5' primer and J-beta primers. TCRdb re-called the 5' RACE reads with MiXCR, one entry per CDR3 protein. This table has 580,000 or so distinct CDR3 sequences, around 48% appearing once. The sequence came from an older man in good health. The chain couples TRBV7-3 to TRBJ2-7; 14 nucleotides match TRBD2. The DNA matches TRBJ2-5 better at its end, which makes the J call doubtful. Specimen: blood. The CDR3 spells CACSLGTSGSWEETQYF. The CDR3 nucleotides are TGTGCCTGCAGTCTCGGGACTAGCGGGAGCTGGGAGGAGACCCAGTACTTC.